The 30 T cell receptor beta chains presented below share a single source sample, sequenced in a study of blood T cell repertoires in COVID-19. Clones were sequenced by immunoSEQ multiplex PCR, and TCRdb holds only the in-frame ones, with some missing. Here the sample spans 200,000 to 250,000 clones, about 80% being singletons. The sample consisted of PBMCs or T cells enriched from blood (not recorded which). The receptors come from a woman between 40 and 50 years old with acute COVID-19.

The J gene is TRBJ1-1, the V gene TRBV11-2; tentative D call: TRBD1 (6 bases). The CDR3 length is 17 residues. In germline, CDR1 is SGHAT, CDR2 FQNNGV. V shed 4 bases and J shed 1 base, with 19 bases lying between them. The chain's CDR3 is CASSSLWPATGNTEAFF. In DNA, the CDR3 is TGTGCCAGCAGCTCTCTCTGGCCGGCGACAGGGAACACTGAAGCTTTCTTT. The variable domain in full, completed from reference TRBV11-2 and TRBJ1-1, reads EAGVAQSPRYKIIEKRQSVAFWCNPISGHATLYWYQQILGQGPKLLIQFQNNGVVDDSQLPKDRFSAERLKGVDSTLKIQPAKLEDSAVYLCASSSLWPATGNTEAFFGQGTRLTVV.

The chain has TRBV18 and TRBJ1-1, with a tentative D call TRBD1 (5 bases). There are 14 residues in the CDR3. V gave up 8 bases and J gave up 1 base, with 14 bases separating them. Looked up from germline, CDR1 is KGHSH and CDR2 is LQKENI. CDR3 residues: CASLPSGPNTEAFF. Written as DNA, the CDR3 is TGTGCCAGCCTCCCCTCAGGGCCGAACACTGAAGCTTTCTTT.

The V gene is TRBV5-6, the J gene TRBJ2-7; tentatively, D is TRBD1 (5 bases). V lost 2 bases to trimming and J lost 6 bases, with 12 bases between them. Germline assignment: CDR1 SGHDT and CDR2 YYEEEE. This CDR3 region has 13 residues. CDR3 loop: CASSFQGRGEQYF. The CDR3 nucleotides read TGTGCCAGCAGCTTTCAGGGAAGGGGCGAGCAGTACTTC.

This clone has a handful of counts. The rearrangement links TRBV29-1 to TRBJ2-6; 7 nucleotides agree with TRBD2. This CDR3 comprises 15 residues. Unmatched junction bases numbered 1, after V lost 2 bases and J lost 0 bases. Looked up from germline, CDR1 is SQVTM and CDR2 is ANQGSEA. In nucleotides, the CDR3 is TGCAGCGTTGAAACGGGGGGCTCTGGGGCCAACGTCCTGACTTTC. Translation gives CSVETGGSGANVLTF.

The chain carries TRBV5-3 and TRBJ2-2; the D gene is possibly TRBD2 (5 bases). TRBV5-3 is treated as an ORF (open reading frame) with a function not yet certain. Trimming took off 0 bases at V and 0 bases at J, with 6 bases between the two ends. The CDR3 consists of 15 residues. This CDR3 is CARSLVGANTGELFF. The CDR3 DNA reads as TGTGCCAGAAGCTTGGTGGGAGCGAACACCGGGGAGCTGTTTTTT.

J is TRBJ2-7 and V is TRBV14; D gene ambiguous. CDR1 SGHDN and CDR2 FVKESK come from the germline V gene. V gave up 4 bases and J gave up 2 bases, with 12 bases separating them. The CDR3 totals 14 residues. CDR3 in DNA: TGTGCCAGCAGCCTATCCACAGATACCTACGAGCAGTACTTC. Translation: CASSLSTDTYEQYF.

V and J are TRBV19 and TRBJ1-5, with a tentative D call TRBD1 (6 bases). This CDR3 is 14 amino acids long. Germline assignment: CDR1 LNHDA and CDR2 SQIVND (reference sequence). V was trimmed by 6 bases and J by 3 bases, leaving 12 bases between them. The CDR3 DNA sequence: TGTGCCAGTAGCGATGGACAGATCAATCAGCCCCAGCATTTT. Protein product: CASSDGQINQPQHF.

The rearrangement joins TRBV7-3 to TRBJ2-3; TRBD2 agrees at 13 bases. Germline lookup yields CDR1 SGHTA and CDR2 FQGTGA. This CDR3 has 15 residues. Trimming removed 4 bases from V and 8 bases from J; junction bases left unmatched: 6. DNA of the CDR3: TGTGCCAGCAGCTCGGGACTAGCGGGGAGAGGTACGCAGTATTTT. Protein: CASSSGLAGRGTQYF. Full variable domain (remainder filled in from reference TRBV7-3 and TRBJ2-3): GAGVSQTPSNKVTEKGKYVELRCDPISGHTALYWYRQSLGQGPEFLIYFQGTGAADDSGLPNDRFFAVRPEGSVSTLKIQRTERGDSAVYLCASSSGLAGRGTQYFGPGTRLTVL.

The chain links TRBV10-2 to TRBJ1-3; no clear D. The V and J ends lost 6 bases and 8 bases respectively, with 17 bases between them. The CDR3 loop spans 14 amino acids. Germline values: CDR1 WSHSY, CDR2 SAAADI. The CDR3 spells CASSPYRGVDTIYF. In DNA form, the CDR3 reads TGCGCCAGCAGCCCTTATCGGGGAGTAGACACCATATATTTT.

The chain carries TRBV11-3 and TRBJ2-7, with 11 bases fitting TRBD1. The germline gives CDR1 SGHNT, CDR2 YENEEA. The CDR3 loop spans 15 amino acids. The V segment lost 4 bases and the J segment 2 bases; nucleotides outside the gene matches: 4. In DNA form, the CDR3 reads TGTGCCAGCAGCTCGGGGGACAGGGGGACCTACGAGCAGTACTTC. Its translation is CASSSGDRGTYEQYF.

The chain recombines TRBV11-2 with TRBJ2-1, with D possibly TRBD1 on 6 matching bases. CDR1 is SGHAT, CDR2 FQNNGV, per germline. This CDR3 comprises 14 residues. The V and J ends lost 5 bases and 3 bases respectively, with 11 bases between them. The CDR3 loop is CASSPDRLYNEQFF. The CDR3 region has the DNA TGTGCCAGCAGCCCTGACAGGCTCTACAATGAGCAGTTCTTC.

This clone was seen once. The chain carries TRBV29-1 and TRBJ1-2; 7 bases are shared with TRBD1. V gave up 5 bases and J gave up 1 base; unmatched junction bases: 19. Looked up from germline, CDR1 is SQVTM and CDR2 is ANQGSEA. This CDR3 region has 18 residues. The CDR3 coding sequence is TGCAGCGTTCTCATGGTGGACAGGTCTTCTACCTTTAACTATGGCTACACCTTC. Translation: CSVLMVDRSSTFNYGYTF.

The rearrangement links TRBV14 to TRBJ1-2, with D possibly TRBD1 on 6 matching bases. V was cut by 4 bases and J by 0 bases, with 9 bases left in between. Germline V lookup: CDR1 SGHDN, CDR2 FVKESK. The CDR3 is 14 residues long. The CDR3 loop is CASSRGGPNYGYTF. The CDR3 nucleotides are TGTGCCAGCAGCCGGGGGGGCCCTAACTATGGCTACACCTTC.

This CDR3 reads CASSPLDMGNTIYF. The CDR3 DNA reads TGTGCCAGCAGTCCATTGGACATGGGAAACACCATATATTTT. V and J are TRBV28 and TRBJ1-3; tentative D call: TRBD1 (5 bases). The CDR3 has 14 residues. Trimming shortened V by 5 bases and J by 4 bases, and 12 bases separated the two germline ends. From germline, CDR1 is MDHEN and CDR2 SYDVKM. The variable domain in full, with the rest retrieved from reference TRBV28 and TRBJ1-3, is DVKVTQSSRYLVKRTGEKVFLECVQDMDHENMFWYRQDPGLGLRLIYFSYDVKMKEKGDIPEGYSVSREKKERFSLILESASTNQTSMYLCASSPLDMGNTIYFGEGSWLTVV.

V usage is TRBV5-1 and J usage is TRBJ2-1, with D maybe TRBD2 (5 bases). Trimming stripped 0 bases from V and 5 bases from J, with 12 bases between. The CDR3 is 15 residues long. Looked up from germline, CDR1 is SGHRS and CDR2 is YFSETQ. CDR3 amino acids: CASSLVSEGNNEQFF. CDR3 coding DNA: TGCGCCAGCAGCTTGGTTAGCGAGGGAAACAATGAGCAGTTCTTC. Variable domain in full (rest from reference TRBV5-1 and TRBJ2-1): KAGVTQTPRYLIKTRGQQVTLSCSPISGHRSVSWYQQTPGQGLQFLFEYFSETQRNKGNFPGRFSGRQFSNSRSEMNVSTLELGDSALYLCASSLVSEGNNEQFFGPGTRLTVL.

This chain links TRBV2 with TRBJ1-2, with D possibly being TRBD1 (6 bases). The CDR3 has 13 residues. V lost 6 bases and J 7 bases, leaving 15 bases between the germline ends. Germline CDR1 is SNHLY and CDR2 is FYNNEI. As DNA, the CDR3 is TGTGCCAGCAGCGAATACAGGGAGGGTGGCTACACCTTC. Translated: CASSEYREGGYTF.

The chain couples TRBV6-5 to TRBJ2-7; TRBD1 matches at 10 bases. There are 14 residues in the CDR3. Germline trimming cut 7 bases from V and 9 bases from J; bases unmatched to any gene: 12. Germline CDR1 is MNHEY and CDR2 is SVGAGI. CDR3 sequence: CASTLGQGKEGQYF. In DNA form, the CDR3 reads TGTGCCAGCACCCTGGGACAGGGGAAGGAAGGGCAGTACTTC.

The chain links TRBV5-5 to TRBJ1-2; 11 positions agree with TRBD1. The germline gives CDR1 SGHKS, CDR2 YYEKEE (reference sequence). V trimming: 6 bases; J trimming: 8 bases; junction bases outside the gene matches: 12. The CDR3 has 15 residues. CDR3 bases: TGTGCCAGCACCATTGGGGACAGGGGGGTGGAGGGCTACACCTTC. Encoded protein: CASTIGDRGVEGYTF.

The chain is built from TRBV12-5 and TRBJ2-3, with TRBD2 matching over 13 bases. The CDR3 spans 18 residues. J gave up 4 bases and V 7 bases, and 14 bases lay outside the gene matches. Germline V CDR1 and CDR2: LGHNT, FRNRAP. CDR3 in amino acids: CASASPGLAGKGADTQYF. CDR3 bases: TGTGCTAGTGCCTCGCCGGGACTAGCGGGAAAAGGGGCAGATACGCAGTATTTT.

The chain combines TRBV4-1 with TRBJ1-3; D remains ambiguous. Germline CDR1 is MGHRA and CDR2 is YSYEKL. Trimming took 1 base from V and 13 from J, leaving 8 bases between them. This CDR3 contains 11 residues. The CDR3 loop is CASSQGSDIYF. CDR3 DNA sequence: TGCGCCAGCAGCCAAGGGTCAGATATATATTTT.

This rearrangement joins TRBV15 to TRBJ2-7, with TRBD1 matching 7 bases. The CDR3 totals 15 residues. V shed 0 bases, J shed 5 bases, and the junction held 7 bases outside the gene matches. In germline, CDR1 is LNHNV, CDR2 YYDKDF (reference sequence). CDR3 bases: TGTGCCACCAGCAGAGATAGAGGGACAGAAAACGAGCAGTACTTC. Protein sequence: CATSRDRGTENEQYF.

The rearrangement uses TRBV9 and TRBJ2-1; D gene unclear. The CDR3 runs 16 residues. The germline V and J ends were trimmed by 0 bases and 9 bases, with 19 bases remaining between them. The V gene's germline CDR1 is SGDLS and CDR2 YYNGEE. The CDR3 DNA sequence: TGTGCCAGCAGCGTAGATAGTAGCCGACGTTACGGTGAGCAGTTCTTC. Residues: CASSVDSSRRYGEQFF.

The chain links TRBV19 to TRBJ1-5, with D uncertain. Trimming removed 1 base from V and 0 bases from J, with 10 bases in between. The V gene's germline CDR1 is LNHDA and CDR2 SQIVND (reference sequence). CDR3 length: 16 residues. The CDR3 DNA is TGTGCCAGTAGTATAGGAGAGAGCAATAGCAATCAGCCCCAGCATTTT. Protein sequence: CASSIGESNSNQPQHF. Complete variable domain (other parts from reference TRBV19 and TRBJ1-5): DGGITQSPKYLFRKEGQNVTLSCEQNLNHDAMYWYRQDPGQGLRLIYYSQIVNDFQKGDIAEGYSVSREKKESFPLTVTSAQKNPTAFYLCASSIGESNSNQPQHFGDGTRLSIL.

V and J are TRBV2 and TRBJ2-5; 7 nucleotides match TRBD1. This CDR3 region has 14 residues. After removal of 6 bases from V and 0 bases from J, the junction contained 4 bases not matched to a gene. In germline, CDR1 is SNHLY, CDR2 FYNNEI. This CDR3 is CASRLGTDQETQYF. The CDR3 bases are TGTGCCAGCAGGCTTGGGACAGACCAAGAGACCCAGTACTTC.

The CDR3 DNA sequence: TGCGCCAGCAGCTTGCAGACAGGGAATGGCTACACCTTC. This encodes CASSLQTGNGYTF. This chain links TRBV5-1 with TRBJ1-2; 7 bases map to TRBD1. The CDR3 totals 13 residues. The trim removed 1 base at V and 6 bases at J, leaving 3 bases unmatched. From germline, CDR1 is SGHRS and CDR2 YFSETQ.

This chain uses TRBV9 with TRBJ2-1; possibly TRBD2 for D (5 bases). V was trimmed by 1 base and J by 4 bases, leaving 9 bases between them. This CDR3 comprises 14 residues. Germline CDR1 reads SGDLS; CDR2 reads YYNGEE. The CDR3 DNA follows: TGTGCCAGCAGCGTAAGTGGGAGATACAATGAGCAGTTCTTC. Translating it yields CASSVSGRYNEQFF.

The chain recombines TRBV28 with TRBJ1-1; the D is unclear. The CDR3 is 12 amino acids. Germline V gene data show CDR1 as MDHEN and CDR2 as SYDVKM. V dropped 2 bases and J dropped 3 bases, with 4 bases sitting between them. In nucleotides, the CDR3 is TGTGCCAGCAGTTTACAGGACACTGAAGCTTTCTTT. It yields the protein CASSLQDTEAFF.

This chain joins TRBV13 and TRBJ2-3; TRBD2 matches at 8 bases. Germline CDR1 reads PRHDT; CDR2 reads FYEKMQ (reference sequence). This CDR3 is 13 amino acids long. V was clipped by 8 bases and J by 2 bases; unmatched bases: 3. CDR3 DNA: TGTGCCAGCCTTAGCGGGGTCACAGATACGCAGTATTTT. Protein: CASLSGVTDTQYF.

V usage is TRBV10-3 and J usage is TRBJ2-1, with 8 bases fitting TRBD2. V was pared by 9 bases and J by 5 bases, with 9 bases of the junction left unmatched. Germline values: CDR1 ENHRY, CDR2 SYGVKD. The length of the CDR3 is 14 residues. The CDR3 DNA reads as TGTGCCATAGGTAGCGGGGTAGCGAACAATGAGCAGTTCTTC. Translated: CAIGSGVANNEQFF.

The chain combines TRBV27 with TRBJ2-2; 8 bases are a match to TRBD1. With 2 bases clipped from V and 7 bases from J, the junction kept 6 bases outside the gene matches. Germline CDR1 and CDR2: MNHEY and SMNVEV (reference sequence). The CDR3 runs 15 residues. The CDR3 region is CASSLGQGWIGELFF. DNA for the CDR3: TGTGCCAGCAGTTTAGGACAGGGCTGGATCGGGGAGCTGTTTTTT.